The sequence of this TCR beta chain was determined in a study of T cells in Graves' hyperthyroidism and ophthalmopathy. This clonotype was counted between two and nine times. Its specificity is unknown. The germline CDR1 and CDR2 sequences are SGDLS and YYNGEE. The CDR3 covers 17 residues. Trimming took off 1 base at V and 2 bases at J, with 15 bases between the two ends. Stability of Graves' hyperthyroidism was defined as absent ophthalmopathy progression within 18 months. Each diagnosis was grounded in clinical symptoms, serum thyroxine and TRAb, thyroid ultrasound, and orbital computed tomography. Study-level findings and limits: Using 13 V-J features, a model discriminated ophthalmopathy from stable hyperthyroidism.

Amplified TCR beta CDR3 regions derived from RNA transcripts. Carried out on the TCR CDR3, a first-round RT-PCR used the HTBI primer set. TCRdb passed the multiplex PCR reads through MiXCR, listing each CDR3 protein once. Of under 800,000 distinct CDR3 sequences listed, 12% to 15% are singletons. V usage is TRBV9 and J usage is TRBJ1-4; the D gene is possibly TRBD1 (6 bases). The sequence was collected from a woman between 18 and 29 years old with Graves' hyperthyroidism. Sequenced material: blood. CDR3 loop: CASSVYRRGTTNEKLFF. CDR3 DNA: TGTGCCAGCAGCGTATACAGGAGGGGGACGACTAATGAAAAACTGTTTTTT.